A single sample is the source of the 19 T cell receptor beta chains below, sequenced in a study of cytomegalovirus exposure and HLA in healthy donors. The PCR used 60 Vbeta and 13 Jbeta primers. TCRdb keeps only in-frame clones here, not all; method: immunoSEQ multiplex PCR. This repertoire shows 100,000 to 150,000 clones, over 60% found once; its top ten account for 5.5% to 8%. Input material: PBMCs. These receptor sequences come from a middle-aged woman in good health and CMV-seronegative.

The V and J genes are TRBV19 and TRBJ2-2, with D possibly being TRBD2 (5 bases). The CDR3 covers 15 residues. V lost 7 bases and J 2 bases, leaving 14 bases between the germline ends. CDR1 and CDR2 (germline): LNHDA, SQIVND (reference sequence). CDR3 nucleotides: TGTGCCAGTAAGCCCGCGGGCTTAAACACCGGGGAGCTGTTTTTT. Translation: CASKPAGLNTGELFF.

In DNA form, the CDR3 reads TGTGCCAGCAGGGGGACAGACGTTAACTATGGCTACACCTTC. Its translation: CASRGTDVNYGYTF. This chain connects TRBV27 to TRBJ1-2; 7 bases match TRBD1. From germline, CDR1 is MNHEY and CDR2 SMNVEV (reference sequence). Losses at the gene ends were 6 bases for V and 1 base for J; bases not matched to a gene: 5. The CDR3 contains 14 residues.

The chain is built from TRBV4-1 and TRBJ1-5, with 7 nucleotides matching TRBD1. This CDR3 has 15 residues. J was trimmed by 4 bases and V by 2 bases; bases with no gene match: 5. Germline assignment: CDR1 MGHRA and CDR2 YSYEKL. The CDR3 loop is CASSQQGGGNQPQHF. The CDR3 nucleotides read TGCGCCAGCAGCCAACAGGGGGGCGGTAATCAGCCCCAGCATTTT.

The gene calls are TRBV6-5 and TRBJ2-1, with 9 bases matching TRBD2. The V gene end was trimmed by 11 bases and the J gene end by 0 bases; junction bases not matched to a gene: 8. CDR3 length: 15 amino acids. CDR1 MNHEY and CDR2 SVGAGI come from the germline V gene. This CDR3 reads CAVRASGVSYNEQFF. The CDR3 region has the DNA TGTGCCGTCAGGGCTAGCGGGGTCTCCTACAATGAGCAGTTCTTC.

The sample holds a few counts of this clone. The genes are TRBV5-6 and TRBJ1-3; 8 positions agree with TRBD1. This CDR3 is built from 15 residues. J lost 6 bases, V lost 4 bases, and 9 bases had no gene match. Germline lookup yields CDR1 SGHDT and CDR2 YYEEEE. CDR3 in amino acids: CASSAPGGSVNTIYF. Written as DNA, the CDR3 is TGTGCCAGCAGCGCCCCAGGGGGCAGTGTAAACACCATATATTTT.

With regard to this clone: The same CDR3 is also encoded by other DNA sequences in this sample. The chain employs TRBV5-1 and TRBJ1-1, with 7 nucleotides matching TRBD1. The CDR3 spans 13 residues. Trimming cost V 8 bases and J 11 bases; bases outside gene matches: 15. From germline, CDR1 is SGHRS and CDR2 YFSETQ. CDR3 residues: CASQLEGQANAFF. CDR3 in DNA: TGCGCCAGTCAGTTGGAAGGACAGGCTAACGCTTTCTTT.

The chain joins TRBV18 to TRBJ2-1, with D possibly being TRBD1 (6 bases). Germline V lookup: CDR1 KGHSH, CDR2 LQKENI. V was cut by 2 bases and J by 0 bases, with 11 bases left in between. This CDR3 region has 16 residues. CDR3 protein: CASSPTTDSSYNEQFF. The CDR3 DNA is TGTGCCAGCTCACCAACGACGGACAGCTCCTACAATGAGCAGTTCTTC. The full variable domain, with the rest looked up from reference TRBV18 and TRBJ2-1, is NAGVMQNPRHLVRRRGQEARLRCSPMKGHSHVYWYRQLPEEGLKFMVYLQKENIIDESGMPKERFSAEFPKEGPSILRIQQVVRGDSAAYFCASSPTTDSSYNEQFFGPGTRLTVL.

This clone turned up a few times. The chain has TRBV28 and TRBJ2-7; the match to TRBD1 covers 11 bases. Germline V CDR1 and CDR2: MDHEN, SYDVKM. The CDR3 consists of 15 residues. J gave up 2 bases and V 4 bases, and 4 bases lay outside the gene matches. DNA of the CDR3: TGTGCCAGCAGTTCGGCGGGACAGGGGGCCTACGAGCAGTACTTC. Translation: CASSSAGQGAYEQYF. Full variable domain (missing parts from reference TRBV28 and TRBJ2-7): DVKVTQSSRYLVKRTGEKVFLECVQDMDHENMFWYRQDPGLGLRLIYFSYDVKMKEKGDIPEGYSVSREKKERFSLILESASTNQTSMYLCASSSAGQGAYEQYFGPGTRLTVT.

In regard to this clone: One junction end disagrees with the germline gene, perhaps due to a read error. CDR3 in amino acids: CASSWQVSDQPQHF. CDR3 nucleotide sequence: TGTGCCAGCAGTTGGCAGGTTAGCGATCAGCCCCAGCATTTT. V gene TRBV25-1 combines with J gene TRBJ1-5; D is undetermined. The CDR3 spans 14 residues. Germline CDR1 MGHDK, CDR2 SYGVNS.

The chain combines TRBV14 with TRBJ1-1; D uncertain. CDR3 length equals 14 residues. Germline V gene data show CDR1 as SGHDN and CDR2 as FVKESK. Trimming shortened V by 4 bases and J by 4 bases, and 13 bases separated the two germline ends. DNA for the CDR3: TGTGCCAGCAGCCCCCAAATTACAATCACTGAAGCTTTCTTT. Translating it yields CASSPQITITEAFF.

This chain connects TRBV2 to TRBJ2-1, with TRBD2 identical over 9 bases. The CDR3 contains 16 residues. CDR1 and CDR2 (germline): SNHLY, FYNNEI. V lost 6 bases and J lost 9; bases outside the gene matches: 15. This CDR3 is CASSELAGVGMGEQFF. DNA of the CDR3: TGTGCCAGCAGCGAGTTAGCGGGAGTGGGCATGGGTGAGCAGTTCTTC.

This rearrangement joins TRBV19 to TRBJ1-1; 8 positions agree with TRBD1. J gave up 1 base and V 2 bases, and 0 bases lay outside the gene matches. Germline V lookup: CDR1 LNHDA, CDR2 SQIVND (reference sequence). This CDR3 is built from 14 residues. The CDR3 here is CASSIQGANTEAFF. CDR3 nucleotides: TGTGCCAGTAGTATACAGGGGGCGAACACTGAAGCTTTCTTT.

The chain carries TRBV28 and TRBJ2-3, with D possibly being TRBD1 (5 bases). Germline lookup yields CDR1 MDHEN and CDR2 SYDVKM. V gave up 2 bases and J gave up 7 bases, with 10 bases separating them. This CDR3 is 13 amino acids long. CDR3 loop: CASSLQGVYTQYF. In nucleotides, the CDR3 is TGTGCCAGCAGTTTACAGGGTGTGTATACGCAGTATTTT.

About this clone itself: The junction and the germline gene differ at one end; a read error may be behind it. This rearrangement joins TRBV7-9 to TRBJ2-5; 11 bases match TRBD2. CDR3 length: 19 amino acids. In germline, CDR1 is SEHNR, CDR2 FQNEAQ (reference sequence). The CDR3 sequence: CSSSLPPGTSGPPGETQYF. In DNA, the CDR3 is TGTTCCAGCAGCTTACCCCCCGGGACTAGCGGTCCTCCTGGGGAGACCCAGTACTTC.

V and J are TRBV9 and TRBJ2-7, with TRBD1 matching over 9 bases. The germline CDR1 and CDR2 sequences are SGDLS and YYNGEE. The CDR3 runs to 14 residues. The trim removed 0 bases at V and 5 bases at J, leaving 3 bases unmatched. In DNA, the CDR3 is TGTGCCAGCAGCGTAGGGGACAGGGTACACGAGCAGTACTTC. It specifies CASSVGDRVHEQYF.

The chain has TRBV5-4 and TRBJ1-6; D is unresolved. Germline V gene lookup returns CDR1 SGHNT and CDR2 YYREEE (reference sequence). CDR3 length: 16 residues. With 0 bases removed from V and 0 bases from J, the gap between germline ends came to 7 bases. The CDR3 DNA follows: TGTGCCAGCAGCTTGGTCGTGAGCTCCTATAATTCACCCCTCCACTTT. Its protein is CASSLVVSSYNSPLHF. The full variable domain, in which reference TRBV5-4 and TRBJ1-6 provide the parts outside the CDR3, is ETGVTQSPTHLIKTRGQQVTLRCSSQSGHNTVSWYQQALGQGPQFIFQYYREEENGRGNFPPRFSGLQFPNYSSELNVNALELDDSALYLCASSLVVSSYNSPLHFGNGTRLTVT.

The chain's CDR3 is CASSFGTLYRRNTEAFF. CDR3 nucleotides: TGTGCCAGCAGTTTCGGAACCCTCTACAGGAGGAACACTGAAGCTTTCTTT. V is TRBV28 and J is TRBJ1-1, with D possibly being TRBD1 (5 bases). There are 17 residues in the CDR3. The V and J ends lost 3 bases and 1 base respectively, with 18 bases between them. Germline V gene lookup returns CDR1 MDHEN and CDR2 SYDVKM.

Of note for this clone: An end of the junction does not agree with germline; a read error may underlie this. The V gene is TRBV5-8, the J gene TRBJ2-5; 9 bases are a match to TRBD1. The assigned J gene may be wrong: the sequence end matches TRBJ2-7 better. The CDR3 covers 15 residues. Germline V gene lookup returns CDR1 SGHTS and CDR2 YDEGEE. The CDR3 protein is CASSYPDRGSSEQYF. The CDR3 DNA is TGTGCCAGCAGCTACCCGGACAGGGGTTCCTCCGAGCAGTACTTC.

This sequence joins TRBV5-6 and TRBJ2-1; 11 bases fit TRBD2. CDR1 and CDR2 from the germline V gene are SGHDT and YYEEEE. This CDR3 has 17 residues. The V gene end was trimmed by 1 base and the J gene end by 9 bases; junction bases not matched to a gene: 12. The CDR3 loop is CASSLTGLAEDKGEQFF. The CDR3 DNA reads as TGTGCCAGCAGCTTGACGGGACTAGCGGAGGACAAGGGTGAGCAGTTCTTC.